This T cell receptor beta chain emerged from a study of blood T cell repertoires in COVID-19 (dated by TCRdb to the early 2020s). Context from the whole study: Samples from collaborators originated in the United States, Italy and Spain and spanned both the acute and convalescent phases of COVID-19. The prospective study material was composed of cDNA or gDNA derived from T cells, B-cell-depleted T cells, or PBMCs. Deeply sampled blood TCRbeta repertoires from subjects exposed to, actively infected with, or recovered from COVID-19 were included in the dataset. The repertoires were released in a freely available public database meant as a resource for research on the immune response to SARS-CoV-2. Samples came from the ongoing ImmuneRACE study (first 160 participants) plus 1,254 subjects from 6 global collaborators. Sample metadata almost always included a de-identified subject ID, COVID-19 status, age in years and sex. Where available, HLA class I and class II types were taken from metadata supplied by the sample provider and were not determined by assay-based typing. Here is what the overall study found, with its caveats: The quantity of clinical and demographic metadata differed by source and by participant and was supplied without curation.

Looking up the germline V gene yields CDR1 SGHAT and CDR2 FQNNGV. V has 5 bases trimmed and J has 2 bases trimmed; junction bases matching no gene number 12. From the cysteine through the phenylalanine, the CDR3 covers 19 amino acids. Just CDR3 DNA is preserved here, 57 bases in frame from base 1. A word on this clone: Which antigen it targets is not known. No clone much larger than this one lies a single base away; base qualities are absent.

Collaborating institutions collected whole blood in K2EDTA tubes following their own protocols. For TCRbeta analysis, collaborator samples were shipped as frozen whole blood, as isolated PBMCs, or as DNA extracted from either sample type. TCRbeta CDR3 regions were amplified from genomic DNA using the immunoSEQ Assay, a bias-controlled multiplex PCR. In the source study's methods: The number of nucleated cells in each sample was estimated from the amplification of reference gene primers within the assay. Sequence reads were collapsed and filtered to measure the absolute abundance of every unique TCRbeta CDR3 rearrangement. For each sample, productive Simpson clonality was calculated as the square root of Simpson's diversity index across productive rearrangements. Here the immuneACCESS table is served through TCRdb, limited to in-frame sequences with V and J called. Missing clones are a known gap in these copies; in checked studies unresolved V genes cover under half, and the rest lacks a known reason. V and J calls and clone size are those listed in that table; D and trimming were worked out from the DNA. This sample is represented by 150,000 to 200,000 clones; nearly 85% of them were singletons. Under 5.5% of the sample is taken by the ten largest.

The sample taken for sequencing was peripheral blood. This chain is built from TRBV11-2 and TRBJ2-1, with 13 bases in between that match TRBD2. The receptor was isolated from a woman in her twenties or thirties with acute or convalescent COVID-19. The DNA sequence is as follows: TGTGCCAGCAGCGCAAGGACTAGCGGGAGACGGGAACCCTACAATGAGCAGTTCTTC. Translated, this gives CASSARTSGRREPYNEQFF.